This TCR beta chain is from a study of shared clonotypes between healthy human individuals. General study points: Naive subsets typically showed greater estimated richness than memory subsets. Non-shared clonotypes showed lower generation probabilities than clonotypes common to all four donors.

V lost 7 bases to trimming and J lost 5 bases, with 6 bases between them. CDR3 length: 11 amino acids. Germline CDR1 MNHEY, CDR2 SVGAGI. For this clone: As yet, its antigen is unknown.

A deep-level run was used for the assay. The repertoire was sequenced with immunoSEQ multiplex PCR; TCRdb's copy has only in-frame clones and lacks some. The sample yields approximately 2.3 million clones, 85% to 95% seen once. Those who donated were healthy HIV-negative adults, with no recent acute infections or vaccinations reported. This TCR was sampled from a man aged 18 to 30 in good health. Some clones in this sample may be carry-over from other donors' samples. The chain has TRBV6-5 and TRBJ2-1; no reliable D call. Specimen: naive CD4+ T cells from PBMCs. As to subset: CD45RA+ positively selected. The CDR3 reads CASTFHNEQFF. In nucleotides, the CDR3 is TGTGCCAGCACCTTCCACAATGAGCAGTTCTTC.